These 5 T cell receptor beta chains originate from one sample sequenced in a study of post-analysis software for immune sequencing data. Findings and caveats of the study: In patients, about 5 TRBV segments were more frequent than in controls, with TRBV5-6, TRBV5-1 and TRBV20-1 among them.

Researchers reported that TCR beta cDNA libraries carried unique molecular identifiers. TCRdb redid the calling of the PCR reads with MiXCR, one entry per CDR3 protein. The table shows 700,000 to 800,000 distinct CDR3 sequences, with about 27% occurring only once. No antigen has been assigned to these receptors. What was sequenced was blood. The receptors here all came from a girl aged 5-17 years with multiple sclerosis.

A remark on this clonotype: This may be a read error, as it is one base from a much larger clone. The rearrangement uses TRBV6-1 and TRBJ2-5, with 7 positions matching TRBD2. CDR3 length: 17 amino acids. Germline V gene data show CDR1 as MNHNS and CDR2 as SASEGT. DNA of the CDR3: TGTGCCGGCAGCCGACTCCGACGGGCCGGGGGGCAAGAGACCCAGTACTTC. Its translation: CAGSRLRRAGGQETQYF.

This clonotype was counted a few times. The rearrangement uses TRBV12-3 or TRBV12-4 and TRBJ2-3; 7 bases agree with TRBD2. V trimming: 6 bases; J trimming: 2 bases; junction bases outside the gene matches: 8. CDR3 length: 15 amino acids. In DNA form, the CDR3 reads TGTGCCAGCAGGCCCCCCAGCGGGAACACAGATACGCAGTATTTT. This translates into CASRPPSGNTDTQYF.

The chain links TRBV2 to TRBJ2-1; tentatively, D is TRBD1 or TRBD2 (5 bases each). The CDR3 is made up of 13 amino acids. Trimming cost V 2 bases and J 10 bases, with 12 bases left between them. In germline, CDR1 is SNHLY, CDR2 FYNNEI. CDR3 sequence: CASSETPGREQFF. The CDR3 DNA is TGTGCCAGCAGTGAAACCCCGGGGCGCGAGCAGTTCTTC.

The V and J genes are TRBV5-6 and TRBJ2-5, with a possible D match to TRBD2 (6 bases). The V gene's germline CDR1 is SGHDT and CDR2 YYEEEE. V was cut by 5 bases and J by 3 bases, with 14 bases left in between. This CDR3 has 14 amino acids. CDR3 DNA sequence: TGTGCCAGCAGTTCGAGGAGGGGTAAAGAGACCCAGTACTTC. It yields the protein CASSSRRGKETQYF.

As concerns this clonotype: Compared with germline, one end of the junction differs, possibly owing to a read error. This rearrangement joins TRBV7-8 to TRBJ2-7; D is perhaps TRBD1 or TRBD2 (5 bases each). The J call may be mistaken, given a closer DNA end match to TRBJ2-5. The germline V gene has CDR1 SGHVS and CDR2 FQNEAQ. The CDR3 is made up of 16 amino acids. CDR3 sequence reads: CAGSLVRAGRRETQYF. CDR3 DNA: TGTGCCGGCAGCTTAGTGCGGGCAGGGCGGCGGGAGACCCAGTACTTC.